This entry is about one TCR beta chain. The antigen is undetermined. The CDR3 runs 13 residues. The V gene's germline CDR1 is WNHNN and CDR2 SYGVQD (reference sequence). V lost 5 bases, J lost 6 bases, and 6 bases stayed unmatched. The data originate from a study of neurological immune-mediated disorders. Study-wide findings and caveats: The absence of shared CDR3 amino acid sequences among expanded clones across subjects suggests private repertoires in all groups.

5'RACE with 10-nucleotide random UMIs generated the cDNA. Every sequencing run generated in excess of 180 million TCR-beta sequences. These sequences covered 15-18 subjects. A single record per CDR3 protein comes from TCRdb applying MiXCR to the 5' RACE reads. The sample shows 40,000 or so distinct CDR3 sequences, roughly 13% of them seen only once. The study built unsorted libraries from 2 million PBMCs kept at -80 C. The origin of this receptor is a woman aged 45-59 years with HTLV-1-associated myelopathy (HAM/TSP). V gene TRBV10-1 combines with J gene TRBJ1-1; 7 nucleotides match TRBD1. The sequencing input was PBMCs. The CDR3 coding sequence is TGCGCCAGCAGTTCGACAGGGCGCGCTGAAGCTTTCTTT. Translating it yields CASSSTGRAEAFF.